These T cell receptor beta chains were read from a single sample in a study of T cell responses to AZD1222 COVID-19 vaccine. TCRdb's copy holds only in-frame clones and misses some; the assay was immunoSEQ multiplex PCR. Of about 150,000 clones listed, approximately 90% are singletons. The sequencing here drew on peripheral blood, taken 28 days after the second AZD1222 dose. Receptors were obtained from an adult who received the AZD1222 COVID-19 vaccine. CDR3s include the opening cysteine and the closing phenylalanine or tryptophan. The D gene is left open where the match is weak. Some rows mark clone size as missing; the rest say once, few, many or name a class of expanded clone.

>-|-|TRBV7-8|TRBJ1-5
TGTGCCAGCAGCCGGGCAGCCAGCAATCAGCCCCAGCATTTT
CASSRAASNQPQHF
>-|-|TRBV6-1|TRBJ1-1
TGTGCCAGCAGTGAAGGGTCAGGACACCGGGGTGAAGCTTTCTTT
CASSEGSGHRGEAFF
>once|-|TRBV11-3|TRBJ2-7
TGTGCCAGCAGCTTAGAATTCGGCGGCGAGCAGTACTTC
CASSLEFGGEQYF
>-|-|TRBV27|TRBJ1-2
TGTGCCAGCAGTTTTGGGGTCGACGGAGTCAATGGCTACACCTTC
CASSFGVDGVNGYTF
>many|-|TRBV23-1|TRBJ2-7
TGCGCCAGCACCCAGAACGTGGGCTACGAGCAGTACTTC
CASTQNVGYEQYF
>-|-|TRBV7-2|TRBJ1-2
TGTGCCAGCAGCTTAGATCAGGGGGGCTACACCTTC
CASSLDQGGYTF
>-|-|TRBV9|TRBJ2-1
TGTGCCAGCAGCCCCCGGGTCTACAATGAGCAGTTCTTC
CASSPRVYNEQFF
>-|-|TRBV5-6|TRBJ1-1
TGTGCCAGCAGCTTTAGGGCAGCCCATGAGAACACTGAAGCTTTCTTT
CASSFRAAHENTEAFF
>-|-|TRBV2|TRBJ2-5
TGTGCCAGCAGTGACCTCAGGGTCTCAATGGGGGAGACCCAGTACTTC
CASSDLRVSMGETQYF
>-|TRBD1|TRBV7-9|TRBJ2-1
TGTGCCAGCAGTCTTTTGAAGGGGGCGTTTGGTGAGCAGTTCTTC
CASSLLKGAFGEQFF
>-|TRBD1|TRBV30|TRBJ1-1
TGTGCCTGGAGTCCACCGACAGGGTGGAACACTGAAGCTTTCTTT
CAWSPPTGWNTEAFF
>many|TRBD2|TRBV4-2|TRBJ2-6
TGTGCCAGCAGCCAAGGAGGATCGGGAGGTGGGGCCAACGTCCTGACTTTC
CASSQGGSGGGANVLTF
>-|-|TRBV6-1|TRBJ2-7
TGTGCCAGCAGTGAAGGGGGAGTACCGGGCTACGAGCAGTACTTC
CASSEGGVPGYEQYF
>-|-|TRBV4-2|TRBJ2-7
TGTGCCAGCAGCCAAGGCCGTGGAGGGGAGCAGTACTTC
CASSQGRGGEQYF
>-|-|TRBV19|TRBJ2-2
TGTGCCAGTAGTATGGCTAGTCGGGCGACCGGGGAGCTGTTTTTT
CASSMASRATGELFF
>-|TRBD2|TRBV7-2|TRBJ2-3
TGTGCCAGCAGCTTAGAACTAGCGGGAGCAGATACGCAGTATTTT
CASSLELAGADTQYF
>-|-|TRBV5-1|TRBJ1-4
TGCGCCAGCAGCTTGGCCCCAGACGGGGGAGATGAAAAACTGTTTTTT
CASSLAPDGGDEKLFF
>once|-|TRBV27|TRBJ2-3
TGTGCCAGCACCTCGCCCCCAGATACGCAGTATTTT
CASTSPPDTQYF
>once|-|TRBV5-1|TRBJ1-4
TGCGCCAGCAGCCCGACACTTACTAATGAAAAACTGTTTTTT
CASSPTLTNEKLFF
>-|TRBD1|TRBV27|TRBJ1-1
TGTGCCAGCAGTTTAGCGGTAGACAGGGCAGATGTGAACACTGAAGCTTTCTTT
CASSLAVDRADVNTEAFF
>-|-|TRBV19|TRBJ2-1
TGTGCCAGTAGTATAGATGCTAGTTCCGTCGATGAGCAGTTCTTC
CASSIDASSVDEQFF
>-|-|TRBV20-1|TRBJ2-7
TGCAGTGCTAGTACGGTTCTGGACGAGCAGTACTTC
CSASTVLDEQYF
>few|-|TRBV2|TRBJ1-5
TGTGCCAGCACCTCCGGGAGGACAGTTTACAATCAGCCCCAGCATTTT
CASTSGRTVYNQPQHF
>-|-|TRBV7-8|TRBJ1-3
TGTGCCAGCAGCTTTCAGAGCTCTGGAAACACCATATATTTT
CASSFQSSGNTIYF
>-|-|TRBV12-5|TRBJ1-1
TGTGCTAGTGGTTTGGTGCTAGGTCCATGGGACACTGAAGCTTTCTTT
CASGLVLGPWDTEAFF
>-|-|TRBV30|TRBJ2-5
TGTGCCTGGAGTGTAACGAGGGGCGGCGAGACCCAGTACTTC
CAWSVTRGGETQYF
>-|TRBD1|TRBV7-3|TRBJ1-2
TGTGCCAGCAGCTTGGGGACAGGGGATGGCTACACCTTC
CASSLGTGDGYTF
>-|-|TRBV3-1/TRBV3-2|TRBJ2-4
TGTGCCAGCAGCCAAGATGGGGGCGGGGCTGCGTACTTC
CASSQDGGGAAYF
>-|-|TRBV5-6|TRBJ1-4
TGTGCCAGCAGCTTGGCCACGGTGGGACAAGGGCCCAATAAACTGTTTTTT
CASSLATVGQGPNKLFF
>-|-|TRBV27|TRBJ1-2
TGTGCCAGCAGTGACGGACTGAAAGGGGACTATGGCTACACCTTC
CASSDGLKGDYGYTF
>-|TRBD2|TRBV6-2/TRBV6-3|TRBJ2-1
TGTGCCAGCAGTTACTCGCGCGGGAGCGTAGGAAATGAGCAGTTCTTC
CASSYSRGSVGNEQFF
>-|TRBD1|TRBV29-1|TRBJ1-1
TGCAGCGGGACAGGAGACATGAACACTGAAGCTTTCTTT
CSGTGDMNTEAFF
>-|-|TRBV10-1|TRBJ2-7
TGCGCCAGCATCAGCCGGGAGCTCAACGAGCAGTACTTC
CASISRELNEQYF
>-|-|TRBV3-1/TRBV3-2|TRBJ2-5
TGTGCCAGCAGCCAATCTGGGTACAAAGAGACCCAGTACTTC
CASSQSGYKETQYF
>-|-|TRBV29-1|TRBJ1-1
TGCAGCGTCACTTTCCAGTCGGACCAAGCTTTCTTT
CSVTFQSDQAFF
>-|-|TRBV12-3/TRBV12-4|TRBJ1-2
TGTGCCAGCAGTTACGGGGGTAACTATGGCTACACCTTC
CASSYGGNYGYTF
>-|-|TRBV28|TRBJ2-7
TGTGCCAGCAGGGGTTCCTACGAGCAGTACTTC
CASRGSYEQYF
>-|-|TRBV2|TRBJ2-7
TGTGCCAGCAAAGAAAGCTCCTACGAGCAGTACTTC
CASKESSYEQYF
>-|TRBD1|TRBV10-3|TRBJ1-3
TGTGCCATCAGTACAGGGGGCACTGGAAACACCATATATTTT
CAISTGGTGNTIYF
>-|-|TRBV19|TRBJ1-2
TGTGCCAGTAGTATCGACAGGAACTATGGCTACACCTTC
CASSIDRNYGYTF
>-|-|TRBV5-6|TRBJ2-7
TGTGCCAGCAGGTCCGTCGGGACGGGGGCCTACGAGCAGTACTTC
CASRSVGTGAYEQYF
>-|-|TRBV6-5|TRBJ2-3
TGTGCCAGCAGTTACGGTTTCACAGATACGCAGTATTTT
CASSYGFTDTQYF
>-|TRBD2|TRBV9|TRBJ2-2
TGTGCCAGCAGCGTTAGCGGGGGGGTCACCGGGGAGCTGTTTTTT
CASSVSGGVTGELFF
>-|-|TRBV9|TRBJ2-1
TGTGCCAGCAGCGCCGGGCTAGGTGATGAGCAGTTCTTC
CASSAGLGDEQFF
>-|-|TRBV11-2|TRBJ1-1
TGTGCCAGCAGCTTAGCGCAGTACACTGAAGCTTTCTTT
CASSLAQYTEAFF
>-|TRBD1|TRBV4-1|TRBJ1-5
TGCGCCAGCAGCCACCGGACAGGGGCCTTGGATCGGCCCCAGCATTTT
CASSHRTGALDRPQHF
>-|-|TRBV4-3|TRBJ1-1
TGCGCCAGCAGCCAAGTGGAGGGGAGGGGTGAAGCTTTCTTT
CASSQVEGRGEAFF
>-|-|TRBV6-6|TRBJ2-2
TGTGCCAGCAGTTACGGGTGGCCAACGAACACCGGGGAGCTGTTTTTT
CASSYGWPTNTGELFF
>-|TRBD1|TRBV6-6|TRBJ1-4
TGTGCCGCAAGCGGGGGACAGGCCTCAGTCGAAAAACTGTTTTTT
CAASGGQASVEKLFF
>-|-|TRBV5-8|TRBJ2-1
TGTGCCAGCAGCTTGGATGGGTATGATGAGCAGTTCTTC
CASSLDGYDEQFF
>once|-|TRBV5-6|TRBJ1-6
TGTGCCAGCAGCCTGGCAAGGAACTATAATTCACCCCTCCACTTT
CASSLARNYNSPLHF